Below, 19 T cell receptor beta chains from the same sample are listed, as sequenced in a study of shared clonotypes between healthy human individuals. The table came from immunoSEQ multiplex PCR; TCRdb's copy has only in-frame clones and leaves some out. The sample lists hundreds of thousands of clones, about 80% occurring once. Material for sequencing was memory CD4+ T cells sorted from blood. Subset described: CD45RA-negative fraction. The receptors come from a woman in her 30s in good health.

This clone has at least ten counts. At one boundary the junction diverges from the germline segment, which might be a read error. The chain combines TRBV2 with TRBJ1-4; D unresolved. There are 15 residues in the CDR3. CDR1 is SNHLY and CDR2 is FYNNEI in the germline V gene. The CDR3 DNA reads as TGTGCCAGCAGTGAAGCGCTTTCCTACGGCAGGACGTCGCTTTTT. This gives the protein CASSEALSYGRTSLF.

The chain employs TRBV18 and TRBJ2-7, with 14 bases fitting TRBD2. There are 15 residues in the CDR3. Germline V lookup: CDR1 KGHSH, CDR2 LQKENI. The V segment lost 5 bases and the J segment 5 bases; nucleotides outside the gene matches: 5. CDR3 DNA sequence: TGTGCCAGCTCAACGACTAGCGGGAGGGCCCACGAGCAGTACTTC. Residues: CASSTTSGRAHEQYF.

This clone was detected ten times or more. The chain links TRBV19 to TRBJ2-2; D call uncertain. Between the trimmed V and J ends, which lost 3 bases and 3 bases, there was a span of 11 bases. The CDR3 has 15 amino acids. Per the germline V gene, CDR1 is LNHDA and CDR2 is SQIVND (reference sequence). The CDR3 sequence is CASSMVEADTGELFF. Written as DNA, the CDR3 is TGTGCCAGTAGTATGGTGGAAGCTGACACCGGGGAGCTGTTTTTT.

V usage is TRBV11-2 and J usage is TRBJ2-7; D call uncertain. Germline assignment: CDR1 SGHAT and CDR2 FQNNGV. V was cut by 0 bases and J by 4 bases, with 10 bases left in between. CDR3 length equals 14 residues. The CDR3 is CASSLEVGFYEQYF. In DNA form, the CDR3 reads TGTGCCAGCAGCTTAGAAGTGGGGTTTTACGAGCAGTACTTC.

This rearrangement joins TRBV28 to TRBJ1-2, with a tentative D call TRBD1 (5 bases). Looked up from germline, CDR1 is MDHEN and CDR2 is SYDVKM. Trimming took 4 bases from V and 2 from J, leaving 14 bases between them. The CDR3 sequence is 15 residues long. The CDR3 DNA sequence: TGTGCCAGCAGTTACGTGGGGGGGAGCAACTATGGCTACACCTTC. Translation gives CASSYVGGSNYGYTF.

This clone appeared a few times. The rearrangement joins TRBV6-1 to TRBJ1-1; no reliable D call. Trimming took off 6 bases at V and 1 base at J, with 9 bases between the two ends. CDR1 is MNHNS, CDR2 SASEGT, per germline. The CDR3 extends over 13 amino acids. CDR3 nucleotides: TGTGCCAGCAGCGAGAAACCGAACACTGAAGCTTTCTTT. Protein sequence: CASSEKPNTEAFF.

The CDR3 DNA is TGCGCCAGCAGCCCCGGGACTAGCGGGAATCAGCAGTACTTC. It codes for CASSPGTSGNQQYF. The chain has TRBV5-1 and TRBJ2-7; 13 bases are a match to TRBD2. V gave up 4 bases and J gave up 8 bases; unmatched junction bases: 6. Germline V gives CDR1 SGHRS, CDR2 YFSETQ. This CDR3 spans 14 amino acids.

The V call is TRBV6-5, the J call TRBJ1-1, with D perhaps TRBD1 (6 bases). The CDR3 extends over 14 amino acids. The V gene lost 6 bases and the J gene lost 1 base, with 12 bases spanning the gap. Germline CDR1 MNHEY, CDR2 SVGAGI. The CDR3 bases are TGTGCCAGCAGAAGGTCCAGGGGGAACACTGAAGCTTTCTTT. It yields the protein CASRRSRGNTEAFF.

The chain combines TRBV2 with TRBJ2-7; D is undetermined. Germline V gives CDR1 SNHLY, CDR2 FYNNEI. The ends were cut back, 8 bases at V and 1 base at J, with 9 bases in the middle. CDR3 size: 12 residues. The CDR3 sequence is CASSDRSYEQYF. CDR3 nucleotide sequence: TGTGCCAGCTCGGACCGATCCTACGAGCAGTACTTC.

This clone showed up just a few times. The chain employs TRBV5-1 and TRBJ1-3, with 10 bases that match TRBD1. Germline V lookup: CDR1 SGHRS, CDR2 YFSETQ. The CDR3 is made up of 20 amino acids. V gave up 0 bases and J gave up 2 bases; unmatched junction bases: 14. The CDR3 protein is CASSLDFRDRGRTTGNTIYF. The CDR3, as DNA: TGCGCCAGCAGCTTGGACTTCCGGGACAGGGGACGAACTACTGGAAACACCATATATTTT.

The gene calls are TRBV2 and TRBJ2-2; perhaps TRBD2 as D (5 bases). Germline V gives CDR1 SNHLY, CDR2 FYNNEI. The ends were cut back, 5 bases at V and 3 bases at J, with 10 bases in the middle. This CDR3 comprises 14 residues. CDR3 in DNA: TGTGCCAGCAGTCCTGGACTGGACACCGGGGAGCTGTTTTTT. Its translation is CASSPGLDTGELFF.

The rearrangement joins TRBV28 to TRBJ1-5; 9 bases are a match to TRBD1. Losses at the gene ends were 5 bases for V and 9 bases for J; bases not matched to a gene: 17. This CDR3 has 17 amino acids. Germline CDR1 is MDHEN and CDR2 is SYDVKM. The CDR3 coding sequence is TGTGCCAGCAGTAGAAATCCGGGACAGGGTGATAAGCGGCCCCAGCATTTT. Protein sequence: CASSRNPGQGDKRPQHF.

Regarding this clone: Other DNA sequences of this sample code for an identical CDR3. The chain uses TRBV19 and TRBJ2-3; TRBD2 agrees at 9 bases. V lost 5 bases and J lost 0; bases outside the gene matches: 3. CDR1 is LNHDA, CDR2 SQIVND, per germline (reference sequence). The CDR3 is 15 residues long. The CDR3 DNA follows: TGTGCCAGTAGTCCCCTAGCGGGGAGCACAGATACGCAGTATTTT. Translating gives CASSPLAGSTDTQYF.

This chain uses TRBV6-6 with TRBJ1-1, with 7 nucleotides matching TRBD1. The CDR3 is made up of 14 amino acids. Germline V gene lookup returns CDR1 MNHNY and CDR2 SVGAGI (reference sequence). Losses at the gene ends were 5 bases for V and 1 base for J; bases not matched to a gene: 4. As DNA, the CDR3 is TGTGCCAGCAGTAGACGGACAGGGAACACTGAAGCTTTCTTT. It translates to CASSRRTGNTEAFF.

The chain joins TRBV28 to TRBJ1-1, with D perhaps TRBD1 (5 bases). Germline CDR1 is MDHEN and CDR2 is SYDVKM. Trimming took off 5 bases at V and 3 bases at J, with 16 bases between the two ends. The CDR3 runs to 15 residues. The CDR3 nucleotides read TGTGCCAGCAGTGTGAGCCAGGGAGAGTACACTGAAGCTTTCTTT. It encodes CASSVSQGEYTEAFF.

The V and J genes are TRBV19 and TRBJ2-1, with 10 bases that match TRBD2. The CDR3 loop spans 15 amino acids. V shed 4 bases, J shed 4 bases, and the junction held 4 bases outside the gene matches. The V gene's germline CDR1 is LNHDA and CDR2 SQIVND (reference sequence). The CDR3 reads CASSTTSGKYNEQFF. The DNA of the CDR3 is TGTGCCAGTAGTACCACTAGCGGGAAGTACAATGAGCAGTTCTTC.

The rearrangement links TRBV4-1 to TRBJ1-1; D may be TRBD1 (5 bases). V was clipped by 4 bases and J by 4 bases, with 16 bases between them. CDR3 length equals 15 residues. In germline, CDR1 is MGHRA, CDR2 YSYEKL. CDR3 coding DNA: TGCGCCAGCAGCCCGAGGCTAGGGGACGGCACTGAAGCTTTCTTT. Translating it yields CASSPRLGDGTEAFF.

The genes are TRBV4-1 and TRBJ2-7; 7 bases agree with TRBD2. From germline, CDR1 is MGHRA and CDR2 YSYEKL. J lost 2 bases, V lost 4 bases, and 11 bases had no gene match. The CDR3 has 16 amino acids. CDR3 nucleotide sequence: TGCGCCAGCAGCCGCCCGGGAGGACATCGGACCTACGAGCAGTACTTC. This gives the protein CASSRPGGHRTYEQYF.

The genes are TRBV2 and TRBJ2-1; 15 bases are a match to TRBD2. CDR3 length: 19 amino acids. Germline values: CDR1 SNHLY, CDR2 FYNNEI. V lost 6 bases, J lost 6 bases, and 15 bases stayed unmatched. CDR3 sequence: CASSFPGLAGGRVGNEQFF. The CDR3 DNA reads TGTGCCAGCAGCTTCCCGGGACTAGCGGGAGGCCGAGTGGGCAATGAGCAGTTCTTC.